This TCR beta chain was found in a study of cytomegalovirus exposure and HLA in healthy donors. Study summary: The same platform was used for the 130 or so validation repertoires and the roughly 700 first-cohort repertoires, a later analysis reported.

Profiling relied on immunoSEQ multiplex PCR, and the TCRdb table lists in-frame clones only, not all of them. The sample records about 360,000 clones, approximately 90% being singletons. The study, taken as a whole, reports: Reported performance of the classifier showed diagnosis of cytomegalovirus status with high specificity and sensitivity. Most TCR sequences were rare, but some public TCRs occurred in many donors. It was approximately 170 TCR beta chains that were listed as cytomegalovirus-associated.

Comment on this clone: Its target is unknown.

CDR1 and CDR2 from the germline V gene are MNHNS and SASEGT. V gave up 11 bases and J gave up 7 bases; unmatched junction bases: 14. The CDR3 totals 14 residues. Sequencing used PBMCs. The source is a woman aged 18-35 years in good health and CMV-seronegative. This rearrangement joins TRBV6-1 to TRBJ2-7, with 10 positions matching TRBD1. The CDR3 spells CAGSERQGAGEQYF. CDR3 sequence (DNA): TGTGCCGGTAGTGAGAGACAGGGGGCTGGGGAGCAGTACTTC.